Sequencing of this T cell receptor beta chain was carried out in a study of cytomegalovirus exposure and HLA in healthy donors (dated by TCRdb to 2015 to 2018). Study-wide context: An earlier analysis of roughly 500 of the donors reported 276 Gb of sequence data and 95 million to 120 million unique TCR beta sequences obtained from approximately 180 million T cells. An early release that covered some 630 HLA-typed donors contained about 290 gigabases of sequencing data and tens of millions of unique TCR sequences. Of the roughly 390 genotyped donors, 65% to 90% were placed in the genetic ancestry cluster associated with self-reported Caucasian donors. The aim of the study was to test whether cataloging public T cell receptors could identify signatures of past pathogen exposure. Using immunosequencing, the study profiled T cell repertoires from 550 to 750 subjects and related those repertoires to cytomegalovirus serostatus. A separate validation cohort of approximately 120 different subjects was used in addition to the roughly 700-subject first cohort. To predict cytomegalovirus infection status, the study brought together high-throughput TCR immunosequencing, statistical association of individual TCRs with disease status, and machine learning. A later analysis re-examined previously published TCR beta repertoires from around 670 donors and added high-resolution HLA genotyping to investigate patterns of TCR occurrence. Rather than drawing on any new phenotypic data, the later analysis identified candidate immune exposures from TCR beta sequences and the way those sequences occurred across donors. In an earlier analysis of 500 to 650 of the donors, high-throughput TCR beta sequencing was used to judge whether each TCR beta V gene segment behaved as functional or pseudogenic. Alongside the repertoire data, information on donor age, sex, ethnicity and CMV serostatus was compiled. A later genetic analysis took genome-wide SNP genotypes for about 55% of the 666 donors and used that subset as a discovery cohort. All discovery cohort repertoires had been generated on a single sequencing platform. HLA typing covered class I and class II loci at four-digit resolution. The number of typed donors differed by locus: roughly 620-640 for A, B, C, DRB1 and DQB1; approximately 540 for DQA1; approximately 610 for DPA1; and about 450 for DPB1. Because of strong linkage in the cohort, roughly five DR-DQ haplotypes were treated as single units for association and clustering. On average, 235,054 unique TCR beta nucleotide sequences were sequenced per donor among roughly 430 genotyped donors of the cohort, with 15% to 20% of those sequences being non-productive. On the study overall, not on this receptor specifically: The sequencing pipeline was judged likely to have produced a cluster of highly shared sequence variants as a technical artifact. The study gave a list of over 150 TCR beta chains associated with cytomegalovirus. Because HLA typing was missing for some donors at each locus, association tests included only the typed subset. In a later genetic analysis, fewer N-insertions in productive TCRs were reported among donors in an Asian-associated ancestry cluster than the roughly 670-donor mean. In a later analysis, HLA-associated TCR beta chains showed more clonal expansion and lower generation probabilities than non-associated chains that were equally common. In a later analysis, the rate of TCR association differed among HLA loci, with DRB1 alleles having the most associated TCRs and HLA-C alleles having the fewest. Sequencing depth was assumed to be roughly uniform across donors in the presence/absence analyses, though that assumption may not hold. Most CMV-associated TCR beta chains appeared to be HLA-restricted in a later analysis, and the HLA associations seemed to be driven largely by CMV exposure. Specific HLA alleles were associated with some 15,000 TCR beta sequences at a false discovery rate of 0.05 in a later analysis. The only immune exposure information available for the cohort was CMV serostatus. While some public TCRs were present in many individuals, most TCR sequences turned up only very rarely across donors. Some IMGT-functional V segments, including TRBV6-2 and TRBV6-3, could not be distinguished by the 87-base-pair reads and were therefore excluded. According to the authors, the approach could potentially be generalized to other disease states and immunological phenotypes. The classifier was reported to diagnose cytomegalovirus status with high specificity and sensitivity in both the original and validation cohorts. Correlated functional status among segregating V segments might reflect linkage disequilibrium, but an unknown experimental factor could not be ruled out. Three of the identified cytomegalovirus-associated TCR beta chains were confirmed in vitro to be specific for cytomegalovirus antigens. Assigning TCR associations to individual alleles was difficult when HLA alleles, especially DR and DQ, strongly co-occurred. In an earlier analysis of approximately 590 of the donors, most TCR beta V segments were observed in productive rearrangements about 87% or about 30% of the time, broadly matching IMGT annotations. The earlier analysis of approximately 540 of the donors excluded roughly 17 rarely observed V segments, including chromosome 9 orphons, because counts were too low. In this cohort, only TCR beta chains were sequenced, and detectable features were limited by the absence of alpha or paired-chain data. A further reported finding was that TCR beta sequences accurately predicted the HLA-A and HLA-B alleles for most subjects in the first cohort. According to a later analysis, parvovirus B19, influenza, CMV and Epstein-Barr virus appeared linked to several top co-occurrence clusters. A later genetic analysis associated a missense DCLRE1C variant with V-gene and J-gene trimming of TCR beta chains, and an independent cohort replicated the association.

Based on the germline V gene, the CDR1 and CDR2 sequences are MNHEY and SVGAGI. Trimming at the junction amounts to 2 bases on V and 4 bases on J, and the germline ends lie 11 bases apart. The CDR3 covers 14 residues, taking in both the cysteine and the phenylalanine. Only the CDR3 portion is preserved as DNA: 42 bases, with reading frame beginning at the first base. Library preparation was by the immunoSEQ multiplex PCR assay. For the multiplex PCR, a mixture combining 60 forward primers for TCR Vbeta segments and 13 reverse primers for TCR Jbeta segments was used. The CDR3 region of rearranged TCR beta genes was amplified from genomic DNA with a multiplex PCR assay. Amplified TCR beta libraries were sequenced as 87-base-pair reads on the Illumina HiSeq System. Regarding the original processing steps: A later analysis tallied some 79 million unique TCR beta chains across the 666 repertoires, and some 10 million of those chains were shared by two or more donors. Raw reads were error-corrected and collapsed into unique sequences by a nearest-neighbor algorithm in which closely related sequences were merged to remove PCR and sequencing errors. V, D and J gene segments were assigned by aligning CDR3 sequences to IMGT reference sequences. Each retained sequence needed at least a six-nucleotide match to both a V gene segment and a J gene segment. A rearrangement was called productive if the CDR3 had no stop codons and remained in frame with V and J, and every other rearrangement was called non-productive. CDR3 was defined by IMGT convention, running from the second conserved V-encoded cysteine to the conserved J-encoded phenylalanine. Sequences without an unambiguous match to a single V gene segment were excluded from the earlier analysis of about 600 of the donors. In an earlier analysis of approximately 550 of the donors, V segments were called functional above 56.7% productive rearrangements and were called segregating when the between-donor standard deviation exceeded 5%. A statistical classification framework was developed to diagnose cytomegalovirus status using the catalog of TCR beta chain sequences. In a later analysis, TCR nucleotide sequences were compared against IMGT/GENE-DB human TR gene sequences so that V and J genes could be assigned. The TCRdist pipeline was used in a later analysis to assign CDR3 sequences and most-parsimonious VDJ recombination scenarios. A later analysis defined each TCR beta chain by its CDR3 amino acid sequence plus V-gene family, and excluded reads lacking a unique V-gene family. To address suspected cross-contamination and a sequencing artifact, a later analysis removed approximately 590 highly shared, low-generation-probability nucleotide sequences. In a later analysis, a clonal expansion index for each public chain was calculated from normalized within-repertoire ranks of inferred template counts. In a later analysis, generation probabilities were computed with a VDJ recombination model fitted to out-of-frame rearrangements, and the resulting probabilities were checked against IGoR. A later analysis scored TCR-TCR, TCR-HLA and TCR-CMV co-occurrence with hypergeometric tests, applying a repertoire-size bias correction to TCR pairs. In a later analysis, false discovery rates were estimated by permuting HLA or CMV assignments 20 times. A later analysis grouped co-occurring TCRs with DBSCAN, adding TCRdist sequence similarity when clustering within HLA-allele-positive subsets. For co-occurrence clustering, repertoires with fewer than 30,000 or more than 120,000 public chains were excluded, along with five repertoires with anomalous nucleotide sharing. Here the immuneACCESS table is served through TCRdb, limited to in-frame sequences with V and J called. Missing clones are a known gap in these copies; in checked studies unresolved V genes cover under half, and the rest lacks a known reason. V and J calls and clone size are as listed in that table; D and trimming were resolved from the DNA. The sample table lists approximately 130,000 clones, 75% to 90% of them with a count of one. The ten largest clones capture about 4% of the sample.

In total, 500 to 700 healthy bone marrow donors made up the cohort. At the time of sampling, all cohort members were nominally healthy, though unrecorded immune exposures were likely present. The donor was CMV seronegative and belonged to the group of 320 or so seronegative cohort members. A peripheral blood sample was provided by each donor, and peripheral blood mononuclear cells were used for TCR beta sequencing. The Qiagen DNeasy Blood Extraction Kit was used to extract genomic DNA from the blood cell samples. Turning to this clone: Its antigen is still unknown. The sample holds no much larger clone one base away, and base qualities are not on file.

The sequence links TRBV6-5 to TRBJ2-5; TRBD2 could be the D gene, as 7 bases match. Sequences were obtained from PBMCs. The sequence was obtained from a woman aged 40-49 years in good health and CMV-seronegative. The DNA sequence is TGTGCCAGCAGTTACCTCGGGGGGCGAGAGACCCAGTACTTC. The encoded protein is CASSYLGGRETQYF.